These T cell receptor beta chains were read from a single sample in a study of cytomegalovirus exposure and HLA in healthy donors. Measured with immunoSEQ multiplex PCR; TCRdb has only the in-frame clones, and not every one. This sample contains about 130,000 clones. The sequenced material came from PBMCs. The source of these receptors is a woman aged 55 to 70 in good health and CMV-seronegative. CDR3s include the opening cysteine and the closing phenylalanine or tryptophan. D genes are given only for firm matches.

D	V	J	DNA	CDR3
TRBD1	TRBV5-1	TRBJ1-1	TGCGCCAGCAGCATTGAGGGGGCGTACACTGAAGCTTTCTTT	CASSIEGAYTEAFF
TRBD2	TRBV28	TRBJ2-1	TGTGCCAGCAGCCAAAGCGGGAAGGGGCAGTTCTTC	CASSQSGKGQFF
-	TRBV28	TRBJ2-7	TGTGCCAGCAGTACCCGACAGCTGACGGATAAGTCCCTCGGCGAGCAGTACTTC	CASSTRQLTDKSLGEQYF
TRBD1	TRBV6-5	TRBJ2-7	TGTGCCAGCAGTTGGCAGGGGGCGGGCTACGAGCAGTACTTC	CASSWQGAGYEQYF
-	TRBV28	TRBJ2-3	TGTGCCAGCACCGGGCAGGGTTCGGTGCTTTCAGATACGCAGTATTTT	CASTGQGSVLSDTQYF
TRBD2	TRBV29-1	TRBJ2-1	TGCAGCGTTGTTCAGGGAGGGAATGAGCAGTTCTTC	CSVVQGGNEQFF
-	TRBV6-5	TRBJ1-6	TGTGCCACCTCCTGGGAGGGCGGAGATTCACCCCTCCACTTT	CATSWEGGDSPLHF
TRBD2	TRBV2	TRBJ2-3	TGTGCCAGCAGCCGCCGACTAGCGGGGGGGCCCTGGGGCACAGATACGCAGTATTTT	CASSRRLAGGPWGTDTQYF
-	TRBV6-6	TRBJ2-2	TGTGCCAGCAGTCCAGGCCCCGGGGAGCTGTTTTTT	CASSPGPGELFF
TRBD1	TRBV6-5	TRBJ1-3	TGTGCCAGCAGTCGGGACAGCCGAAACACCATATATTTT	CASSRDSRNTIYF
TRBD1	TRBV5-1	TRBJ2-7	TGCGCCAGCAGCTTGCGGACAGGGACCGAGCAGTACTTC	CASSLRTGTEQYF
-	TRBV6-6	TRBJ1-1	TGTGCCAGCAGTTACTCCGGGGGGAACACTGAAGCTTTCTTT	CASSYSGGNTEAFF
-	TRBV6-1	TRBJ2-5	TGTGCCAGCAGTGGAGGGGGCTCTTCGGGAGGGCCTCTAGAGACCCAGTACTTC	CASSGGGSSGGPLETQYF
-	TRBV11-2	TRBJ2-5	TGTGCCAGCAGCCTTAGTGGTAGAGGAGAGACCCAGTACTTC	CASSLSGRGETQYF
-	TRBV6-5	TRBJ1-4	TGTGCCAGCAGTGCCGACAGAGGTGAAAAACTGTTTTTT	CASSADRGEKLFF
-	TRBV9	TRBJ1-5	TGTGCCAGCAGTAAAGGGCAGGGCTCCTTTAGCAATCAGCCCCAGCATTTT	CASSKGQGSFSNQPQHF
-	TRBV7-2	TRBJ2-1	TGTGCCAGCAGCCCCAGGGGATACAATGAGCAGTTCTTC	CASSPRGYNEQFF
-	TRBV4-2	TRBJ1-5	TGTGCCAGCAGCACAAGGGGGGGCTCTAGCAATCAGCCCCAGCATTTT	CASSTRGGSSNQPQHF
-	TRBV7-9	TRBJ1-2	TGTGCCAGCAATTTTGTGGGAGGAGAAAGCTACACCTTC	CASNFVGGESYTF
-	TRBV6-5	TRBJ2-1	TGTGCCAGCAGTTACCGGGGGAATGAGCAGTTCTTC	CASSYRGNEQFF
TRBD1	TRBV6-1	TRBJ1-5	TGTGCCAGCAGACCGACAGGGGCGTGGCAGCACCAGCATTTT	CASRPTGAWQHQHF
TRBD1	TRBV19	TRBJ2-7	TGTGCCAGTAGTATAGGAGGGACAGGTACCTACGAGCAGTACTTC	CASSIGGTGTYEQYF
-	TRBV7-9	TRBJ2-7	TGTGCCAGCAGCTTAAGCAGGGGCTACGAGCAGTACTTC	CASSLSRGYEQYF
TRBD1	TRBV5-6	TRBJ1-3	TGTGCCAGCAGCTTGCTTGGACAGGGAGCTTTAGCTGGAAACACCATATATTTT	CASSLLGQGALAGNTIYF
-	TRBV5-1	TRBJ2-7	TGCGCCAGCAGCTTGGGGGAGGTTGGCGGGGAGGCGGTCGAGCAGTACTTC	CASSLGEVGGEAVEQYF
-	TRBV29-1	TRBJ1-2	TGCAGCGTCAACAGGGACGGCTACACCTTC	CSVNRDGYTF
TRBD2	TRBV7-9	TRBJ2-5	TGTGCCAGCAGCCGTCCGGCTAGCGGGGAAGAGACCCAGTACTTC	CASSRPASGEETQYF
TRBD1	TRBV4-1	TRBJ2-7	TGCGCCAGCAGCCAAGATCAGGGAACAGGGGCGACCTACGAGCAGTACTTC	CASSQDQGTGATYEQYF